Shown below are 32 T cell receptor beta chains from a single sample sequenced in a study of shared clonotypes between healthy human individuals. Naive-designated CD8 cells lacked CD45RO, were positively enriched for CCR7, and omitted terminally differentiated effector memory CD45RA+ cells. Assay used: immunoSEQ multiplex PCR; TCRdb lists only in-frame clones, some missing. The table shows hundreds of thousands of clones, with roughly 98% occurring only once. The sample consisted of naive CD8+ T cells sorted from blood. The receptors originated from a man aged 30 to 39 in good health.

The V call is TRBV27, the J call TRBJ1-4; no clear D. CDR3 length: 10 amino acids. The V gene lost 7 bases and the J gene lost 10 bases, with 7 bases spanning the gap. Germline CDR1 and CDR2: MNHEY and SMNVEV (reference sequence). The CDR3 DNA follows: TGTGCCAGCATACTAGGAAAACTGTTTTTT. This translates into CASILGKLFF. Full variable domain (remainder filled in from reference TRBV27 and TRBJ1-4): EAQVTQNPRYLITVTGKKLTVTCSQNMNHEYMSWYRQDPGLGLRQIYYSMNVEVTDKGDVPEGYKVSRKEKRNFPLILESPSPNQTSLYFCASILGKLFFGSGTQLSVL.

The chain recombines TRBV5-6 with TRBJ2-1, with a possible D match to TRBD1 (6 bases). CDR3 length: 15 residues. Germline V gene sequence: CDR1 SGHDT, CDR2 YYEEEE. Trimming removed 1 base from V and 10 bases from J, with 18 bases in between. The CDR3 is CASSLRQGYSGEQFF. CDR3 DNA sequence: TGTGCCAGCAGCTTGCGGCAGGGGTATTCCGGAGAGCAGTTCTTC.

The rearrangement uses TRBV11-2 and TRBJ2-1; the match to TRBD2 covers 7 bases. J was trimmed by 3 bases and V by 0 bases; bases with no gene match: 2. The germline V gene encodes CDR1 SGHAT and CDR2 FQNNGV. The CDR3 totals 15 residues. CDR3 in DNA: TGTGCCAGCAGCTTAGATCGCGGGAGCTACAATGAGCAGTTCTTC. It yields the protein CASSLDRGSYNEQFF.

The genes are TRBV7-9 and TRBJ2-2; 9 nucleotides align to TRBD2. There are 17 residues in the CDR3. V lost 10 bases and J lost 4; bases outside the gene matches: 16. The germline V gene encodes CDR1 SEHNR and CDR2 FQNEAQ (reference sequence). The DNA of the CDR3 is TGTGCCATTCCACTTGTAGGTCGAGCGGGAGGCACCGGGGAGCTGTTTTTT. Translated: CAIPLVGRAGGTGELFF.

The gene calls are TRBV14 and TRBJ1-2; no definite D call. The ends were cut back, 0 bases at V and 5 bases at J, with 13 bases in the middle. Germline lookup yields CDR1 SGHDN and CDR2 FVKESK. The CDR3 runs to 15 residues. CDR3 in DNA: TGTGCCAGCAGCCAAGAGGTGGGCCGCGGGTATGGCTACACCTTC. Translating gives CASSQEVGRGYGYTF.

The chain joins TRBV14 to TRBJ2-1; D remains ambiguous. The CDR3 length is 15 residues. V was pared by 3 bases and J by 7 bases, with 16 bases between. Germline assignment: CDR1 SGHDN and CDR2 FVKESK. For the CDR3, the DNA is TGTGCCAGCAGCCACCAACCACTCGGTTCGAATGAGCAGTTCTTC. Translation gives CASSHQPLGSNEQFF.

This CDR3 is CASSLVGVEQYF. The CDR3 DNA reads TGCGCCAGCAGCTTGGTGGGGGTCGAGCAGTACTTC. The rearrangement joins TRBV5-1 to TRBJ2-7; D assignment may be TRBD1 or TRBD2 (5 bases each). V was cut by 0 bases and J by 6 bases, with 7 bases left in between. CDR1 is SGHRS, CDR2 YFSETQ, per germline. CDR3 length: 12 amino acids. Full variable domain (rest looked up from reference TRBV5-1 and TRBJ2-7): KAGVTQTPRYLIKTRGQQVTLSCSPISGHRSVSWYQQTPGQGLQFLFEYFSETQRNKGNFPGRFSGRQFSNSRSEMNVSTLELGDSALYLCASSLVGVEQYFGPGTRLTVT.

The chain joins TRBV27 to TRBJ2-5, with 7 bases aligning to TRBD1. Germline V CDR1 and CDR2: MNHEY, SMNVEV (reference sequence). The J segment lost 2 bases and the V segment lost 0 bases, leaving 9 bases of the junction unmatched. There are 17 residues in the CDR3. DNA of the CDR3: TGTGCCAGCAGTTTATCGGCCGGGACAGTCCCACAAGAGACCCAGTACTTC. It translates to CASSLSAGTVPQETQYF.

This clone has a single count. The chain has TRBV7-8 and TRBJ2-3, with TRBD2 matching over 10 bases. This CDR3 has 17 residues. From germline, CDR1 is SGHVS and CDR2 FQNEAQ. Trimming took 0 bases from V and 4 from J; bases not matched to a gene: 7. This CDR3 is CASSLALGLAGADTQYF. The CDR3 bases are TGTGCCAGCAGCTTAGCCTTAGGGCTAGCGGGGGCAGATACGCAGTATTTT. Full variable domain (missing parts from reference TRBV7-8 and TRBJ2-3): GAGVSQSPRYKVAKRGQDVALRCDPISGHVSLFWYQQALGQGPEFLTYFQNEAQLDKSGLPSDRFFAERPEGSVSTLKIQRTQQEDSAVYLCASSLALGLAGADTQYFGPGTRLTVL.

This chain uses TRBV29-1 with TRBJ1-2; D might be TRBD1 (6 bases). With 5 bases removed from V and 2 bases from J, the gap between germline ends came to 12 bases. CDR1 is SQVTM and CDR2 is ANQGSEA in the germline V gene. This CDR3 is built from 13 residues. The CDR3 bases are TGCAGCGTTCTTACTGGACAGAACTATGGCTACACCTTC. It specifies CSVLTGQNYGYTF. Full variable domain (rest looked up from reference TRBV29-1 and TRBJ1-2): SAVISQKPSRDICQRGTSLTIQCQVDSQVTMMFWYRQQPGQSLTLIATANQGSEATYESGFVIDKFPISRPNLTFSTLTVSNMSPEDSSIYLCSVLTGQNYGYTFGSGTRLTVV.

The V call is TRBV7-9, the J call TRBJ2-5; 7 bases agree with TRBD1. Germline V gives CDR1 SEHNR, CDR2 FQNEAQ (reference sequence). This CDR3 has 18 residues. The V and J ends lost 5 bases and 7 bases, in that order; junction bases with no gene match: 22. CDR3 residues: CASSHQNRLEQGIGTQYF. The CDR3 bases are TGTGCCAGCAGCCATCAAAACCGTTTAGAACAGGGGATAGGGACCCAGTACTTC.

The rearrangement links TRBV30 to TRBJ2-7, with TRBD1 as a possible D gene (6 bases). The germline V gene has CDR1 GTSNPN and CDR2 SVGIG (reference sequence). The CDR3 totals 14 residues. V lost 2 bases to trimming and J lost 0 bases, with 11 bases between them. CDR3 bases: TGTGCCTGGAGTATAGGGGGACCCTCCTACGAGCAGTACTTC. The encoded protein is CAWSIGGPSYEQYF.

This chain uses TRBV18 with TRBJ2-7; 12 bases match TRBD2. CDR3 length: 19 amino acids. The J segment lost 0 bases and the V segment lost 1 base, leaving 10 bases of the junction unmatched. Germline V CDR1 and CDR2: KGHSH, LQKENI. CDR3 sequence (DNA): TGTGCCAGCTCACCACAGACTAGCGGGAGTTTTGGTTTCTCCTACGAGCAGTACTTC. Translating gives CASSPQTSGSFGFSYEQYF.

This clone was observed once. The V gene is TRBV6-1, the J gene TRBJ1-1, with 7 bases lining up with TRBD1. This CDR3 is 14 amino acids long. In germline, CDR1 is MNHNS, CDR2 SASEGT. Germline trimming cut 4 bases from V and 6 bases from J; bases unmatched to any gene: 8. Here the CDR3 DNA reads TGTGCCAGCAGTGGTCGACAGGGAGTTCCTGAAGCTTTCTTT. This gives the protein CASSGRQGVPEAFF.

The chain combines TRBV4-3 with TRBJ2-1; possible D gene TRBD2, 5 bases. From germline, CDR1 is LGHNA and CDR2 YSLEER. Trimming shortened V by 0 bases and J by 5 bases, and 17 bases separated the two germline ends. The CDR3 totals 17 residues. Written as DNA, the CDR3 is TGCGCCAGCAGCCAAGATGATTGGCTAGCTCAGAACAATGAGCAGTTCTTC. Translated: CASSQDDWLAQNNEQFF.

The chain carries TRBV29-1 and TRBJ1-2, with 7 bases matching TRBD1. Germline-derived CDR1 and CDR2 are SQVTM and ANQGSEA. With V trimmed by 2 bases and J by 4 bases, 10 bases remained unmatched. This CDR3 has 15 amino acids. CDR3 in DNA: TGCAGCGTTGAACTGGTCGAGACAGGGCCCTATGGCTACACCTTC. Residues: CSVELVETGPYGYTF. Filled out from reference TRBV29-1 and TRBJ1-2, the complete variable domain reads SAVISQKPSRDICQRGTSLTIQCQVDSQVTMMFWYRQQPGQSLTLIATANQGSEATYESGFVIDKFPISRPNLTFSTLTVSNMSPEDSSIYLCSVELVETGPYGYTFGSGTRLTVV.

The CDR3 is CASSLEFGGSLREQYF. In DNA, the CDR3 is TGTGCCAGCAGCTTAGAGTTCGGGGGCTCACTCCGAGAGCAGTACTTC. The chain combines TRBV11-2 with TRBJ2-7; tentatively, D is TRBD1 or TRBD2 (6 bases each). The CDR3 totals 16 residues. Germline CDR1 is SGHAT and CDR2 is FQNNGV. Trimming shortened V by 0 bases and J by 7 bases, and 19 bases separated the two germline ends.

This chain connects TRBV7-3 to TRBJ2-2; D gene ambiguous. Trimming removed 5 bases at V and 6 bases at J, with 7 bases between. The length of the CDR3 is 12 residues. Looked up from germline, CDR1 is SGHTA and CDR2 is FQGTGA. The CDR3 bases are TGTGCCAGCAGCGTACGTGCCGGGGAGCTGTTTTTT. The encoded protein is CASSVRAGELFF. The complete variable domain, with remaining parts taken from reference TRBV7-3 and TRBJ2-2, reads GAGVSQTPSNKVTEKGKYVELRCDPISGHTALYWYRQSLGQGPEFLIYFQGTGAADDSGLPNDRFFAVRPEGSVSTLKIQRTERGDSAVYLCASSVRAGELFFGEGSRLTVL.

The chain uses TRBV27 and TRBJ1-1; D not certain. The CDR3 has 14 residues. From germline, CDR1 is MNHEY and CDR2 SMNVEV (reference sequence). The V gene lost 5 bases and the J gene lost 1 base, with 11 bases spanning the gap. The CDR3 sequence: CASSENTENTEAFF. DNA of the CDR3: TGTGCCAGCAGTGAGAACACAGAGAACACTGAAGCTTTCTTT.

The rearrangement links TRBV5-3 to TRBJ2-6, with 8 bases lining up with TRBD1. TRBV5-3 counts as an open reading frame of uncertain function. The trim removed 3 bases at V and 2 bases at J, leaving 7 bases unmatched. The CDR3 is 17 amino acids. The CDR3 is CARSCRPDRAGANVLTF. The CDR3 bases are TGTGCCAGAAGCTGCCGGCCGGACAGGGCTGGGGCCAACGTCCTGACTTTC.

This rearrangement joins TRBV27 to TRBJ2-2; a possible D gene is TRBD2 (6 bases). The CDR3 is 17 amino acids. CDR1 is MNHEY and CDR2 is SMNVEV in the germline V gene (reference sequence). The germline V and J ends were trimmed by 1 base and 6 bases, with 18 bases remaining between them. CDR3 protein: CASSLLSTRTGAGELFF. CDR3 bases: TGTGCCAGCAGTTTATTGTCCACCCGGACGGGGGCCGGGGAGCTGTTTTTT.

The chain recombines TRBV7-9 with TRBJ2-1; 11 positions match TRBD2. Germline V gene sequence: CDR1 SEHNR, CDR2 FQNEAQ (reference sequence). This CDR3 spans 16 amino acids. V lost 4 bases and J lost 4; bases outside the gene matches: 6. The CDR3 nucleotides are TGTGCCAGCAGCTCTACTAGCGGGAGTTTTTACAATGAGCAGTTCTTC. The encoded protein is CASSSTSGSFYNEQFF. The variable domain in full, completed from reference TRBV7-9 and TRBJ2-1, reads DTGVSQNPRHKITKRGQNVTFRCDPISEHNRLYWYRQTLGQGPEFLTYFQNEAQLEKSRLLSDRFSAERPKGSFSTLEIQRTEQGDSAMYLCASSSTSGSFYNEQFFGPGTRLTVL.

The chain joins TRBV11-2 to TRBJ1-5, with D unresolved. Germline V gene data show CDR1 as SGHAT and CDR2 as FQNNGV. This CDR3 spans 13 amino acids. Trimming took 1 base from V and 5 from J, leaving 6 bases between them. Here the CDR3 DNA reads TGTGCCAGCAGCTTAGGCCGAGATCAGCCCCAGCATTTT. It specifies CASSLGRDQPQHF.

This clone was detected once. The CDR3 DNA sequence: TGTGCCAGCAGCTCGGATCAGGGGTCTGGAAACACCATATATTTT. Its translation: CASSSDQGSGNTIYF. This sequence joins TRBV11-3 and TRBJ1-3, with D maybe TRBD1 (6 bases). Germline V gene data show CDR1 as SGHNT and CDR2 as YENEEA. The length of the CDR3 is 15 residues. The V end was cut by 4 bases, the J end by 1 base, with 11 bases between.

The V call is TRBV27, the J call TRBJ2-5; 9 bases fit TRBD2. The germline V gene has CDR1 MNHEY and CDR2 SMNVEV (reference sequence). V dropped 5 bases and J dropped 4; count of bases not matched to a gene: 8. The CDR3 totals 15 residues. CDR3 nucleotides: TGTGCCAGCAGTCATAGCGGGAGTGGGCGAGAGACCCAGTACTTC. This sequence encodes CASSHSGSGRETQYF.

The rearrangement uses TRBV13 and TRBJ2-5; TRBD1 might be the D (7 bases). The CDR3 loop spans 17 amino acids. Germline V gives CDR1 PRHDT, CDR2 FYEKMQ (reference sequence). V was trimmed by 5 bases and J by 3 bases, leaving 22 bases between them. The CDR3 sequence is CASSPSLEGAREETQYF. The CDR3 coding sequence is TGTGCCAGCAGCCCGTCCTTGGAGGGGGCCCGGGAAGAGACCCAGTACTTC.

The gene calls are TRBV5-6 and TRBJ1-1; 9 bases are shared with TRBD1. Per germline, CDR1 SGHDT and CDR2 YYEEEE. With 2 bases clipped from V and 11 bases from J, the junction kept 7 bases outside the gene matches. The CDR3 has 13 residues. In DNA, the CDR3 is TGTGCCAGCAGCTTCGGGACAGGGTTTGTGGCTTTCTTT. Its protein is CASSFGTGFVAFF.

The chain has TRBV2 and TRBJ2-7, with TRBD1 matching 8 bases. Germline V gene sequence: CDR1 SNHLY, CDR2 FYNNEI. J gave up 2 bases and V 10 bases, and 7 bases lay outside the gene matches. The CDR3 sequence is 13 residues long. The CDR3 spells CAIRTGKTYEQYF. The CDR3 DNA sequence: TGTGCCATCAGGACAGGGAAGACCTACGAGCAGTACTTC.

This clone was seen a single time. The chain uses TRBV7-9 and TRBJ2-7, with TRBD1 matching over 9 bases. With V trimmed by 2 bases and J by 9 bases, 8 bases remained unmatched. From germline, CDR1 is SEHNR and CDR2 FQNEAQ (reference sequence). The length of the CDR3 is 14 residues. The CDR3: CASSLSEPGQGQYF. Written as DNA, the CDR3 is TGTGCCAGCAGCTTATCGGAACCGGGACAGGGGCAGTACTTC.

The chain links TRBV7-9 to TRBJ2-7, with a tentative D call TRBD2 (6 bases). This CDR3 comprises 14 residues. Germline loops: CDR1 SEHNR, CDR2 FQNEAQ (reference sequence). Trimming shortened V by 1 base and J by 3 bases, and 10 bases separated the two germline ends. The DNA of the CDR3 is TGTGCCAGCAGCTTAGTGGCCGGGGGCTACGAGCAGTACTTC. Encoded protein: CASSLVAGGYEQYF.

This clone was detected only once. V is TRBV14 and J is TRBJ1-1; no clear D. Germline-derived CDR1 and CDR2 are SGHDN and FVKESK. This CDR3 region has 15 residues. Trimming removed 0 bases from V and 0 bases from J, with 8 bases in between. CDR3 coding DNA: TGTGCCAGCAGCCAAGAGGCGTATTTGAACACTGAAGCTTTCTTT. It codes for CASSQEAYLNTEAFF. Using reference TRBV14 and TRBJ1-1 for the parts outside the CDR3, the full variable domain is EAGVTQFPSHSVIEKGQTVTLRCDPISGHDNLYWYRRVMGKEIKFLLHFVKESKQDESGMPNNRFLAERTGGTYSTLKVQPAELEDSGVYFCASSQEAYLNTEAFFGQGTRLTVV.

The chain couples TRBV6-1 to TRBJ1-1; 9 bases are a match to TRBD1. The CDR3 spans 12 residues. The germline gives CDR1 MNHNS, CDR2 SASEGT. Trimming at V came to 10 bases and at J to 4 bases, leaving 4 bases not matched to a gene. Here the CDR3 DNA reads TGTGCCAACAGGGGGCCGGGCACTGAAGCTTTCTTT. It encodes CANRGPGTEAFF.